Shown below are 6 T cell receptor beta chains from a single sample sequenced in a study of patients and donors after allogeneic stem cell transplantation (dated by TCRdb to 2020 to 2021). The library was prepared using RT-PCR. Data came from a NextSeq 550. In-frame beta chains were kept once TCRdb had trimmed the public reads at Q25 with fastp and called clones with MiXCR. Here each entry gathers all rows of one CDR3 protein and keeps the most common genes and DNA. Present in this sample are fewer than 500,000 distinct CDR3 sequences, 16% of which were seen just once. The top ten clonotypes cover 6.5% to 7.5% of the sample. The source material was blood, either unsorted or a sorted T cell fraction (not recorded which). Receptors were obtained from a human donor who was either an allogeneic HSCT recipient or a stem cell or donor lymphocyte infusion donor (not recorded which). It is not recorded whose cells these are; they may come from a transplant donor.

The chain carries TRBV19 and TRBJ1-1, with 7 nucleotides matching TRBD1. The CDR3 contains 15 residues. J was trimmed by 1 base and V by 7 bases; bases with no gene match: 9. Germline lookup yields CDR1 LNHDA and CDR2 SQIVND (reference sequence). CDR3 in DNA: TGTGCCAGTAAAAACACAGGGGTAGGGAACACTGAAGCTTTCTTT. Its protein product is CASKNTGVGNTEAFF.

The chain has TRBV6-1 and TRBJ2-7; D remains ambiguous. CDR1 and CDR2 (germline): MNHNS, SASEGT. The V end lost 6 bases, the J end lost 1 base, and 13 bases lay between the germline ends. This CDR3 has 14 residues. CDR3 DNA: TGTGCCAGCAGCAACGGTAGATCGTCCTACGAGCAGTACTTC. This encodes CASSNGRSSYEQYF.

The chain employs TRBV9 and TRBJ1-1; D remains unclear. CDR3 length equals 14 residues. Germline lookup yields CDR1 SGDLS and CDR2 YYNGEE. The ends were cut back, 0 bases at V and 4 bases at J, with 10 bases in the middle. This CDR3 is CASSVVRDATEAFF. In DNA, the CDR3 is TGTGCCAGCAGCGTAGTTAGGGATGCCACTGAAGCTTTCTTT.

This clonotype was observed a few times. The chain links TRBV6-5 to TRBJ1-3; D is unclear. Germline V gene sequence: CDR1 MNHEY, CDR2 SVGAGI. V lost 2 bases, J lost 0 bases, and 14 bases lay in between. The CDR3 is 17 amino acids. The CDR3 region is CASSYGSRFNSGNTIYF. The CDR3, as DNA: TGTGCCAGCAGTTACGGTTCCAGATTTAACTCTGGAAACACCATATATTTT.

The chain combines TRBV3-1 with TRBJ2-1; TRBD2 matches at 9 bases. Germline V gene data show CDR1 as LGHDT and CDR2 as YNNKEL (reference sequence). This CDR3 contains 15 residues. V was clipped by 1 base and J by 10 bases; unmatched bases: 8. Written as DNA, the CDR3 is TGTGCCAGCAGCCAAGGGGTAGCGGGAGAACAGGAGCAGTTCTTC. This sequence encodes CASSQGVAGEQEQFF.

This chain uses TRBV13 with TRBJ1-1; 9 bases align to TRBD1. J was trimmed by 0 bases and V by 8 bases; bases with no gene match: 4. Germline loops: CDR1 PRHDT, CDR2 FYEKMQ (reference sequence). The CDR3 is 14 amino acids. The CDR3 DNA follows: TGTGCCAGCCACGACAGGGGGATGAACACTGAAGCTTTCTTT. Residues: CASHDRGMNTEAFF.